A single sample is the source of the 32 T cell receptor beta chains below, sequenced in a study of post-analysis software for immune sequencing data. Unique molecular identifiers had been added to the TCR beta cDNA libraries. TCRdb used MiXCR to reprocess the PCR reads, holding one entry per CDR3 protein. The data show 380,000 or so distinct CDR3 sequences, roughly 35% seen once. Findings of the study overall: Compared with controls, patients had more of five TRBV segments, including TRBV5-6, TRBV5-1 and TRBV20-1.

No cognate antigen is known for these TCRs. The sequencing sample was made of blood. Every receptor here comes from a girl aged 10 to 17 with multiple sclerosis.

The rearrangement links TRBV7-3 to TRBJ2-6; D tentatively fits TRBD1 or TRBD2 (6 bases each). V gave up 4 bases and J gave up 2 bases, with 15 bases separating them. Germline CDR1 is SGHTA and CDR2 is FQGTGA. The CDR3 is made up of 17 amino acids. CDR3 sequence (DNA): TGTGCCAGCAGCTCGGCGGGACATATGCCTGGGGCCAACGTCCTGACTTTC. It translates to CASSSAGHMPGANVLTF.

This clonotype appeared a few times. This chain connects TRBV12-3 or TRBV12-4 to TRBJ2-6; 9 bases map to TRBD2. The CDR3 loop spans 17 amino acids. V shed 6 bases and J 0 bases; nucleotides not matched to a gene: 6. The CDR3 here is CASSLSGGASGANVLTF. The CDR3 bases are TGTGCCAGCAGCCTTAGCGGGGGAGCCTCTGGGGCCAACGTCCTGACTTTC.

The chain uses TRBV5-4 and TRBJ2-7; D may be TRBD2 (5 bases). The V and J ends lost 0 bases and 3 bases respectively, with 10 bases between them. CDR3 size: 14 residues. Germline assignment: CDR1 SGHNT and CDR2 YYREEE (reference sequence). The CDR3 DNA reads as TGTGCCAGCAGCTTGGAGGTGGGAGTCTACGAGCAGTACTTC. As protein: CASSLEVGVYEQYF.

The CDR3 protein is CASSESEGGPQYF. CDR3 DNA sequence: TGCGCCAGCAGTGAGAGTGAGGGAGGGCCGCAGTACTTC. This rearrangement joins TRBV10-2 to TRBJ2-5, with 7 bases fitting TRBD2. Germline V CDR1 and CDR2: WSHSY, SAAADI. Losses at the gene ends were 2 bases for V and 11 bases for J; bases not matched to a gene: 8. The CDR3 runs 13 residues.

Points on this clonotype: An end of the junction does not agree with germline; a read error may underlie this. V usage is TRBV4-1 and J usage is TRBJ2-1; D is unresolved. The CDR3 covers 16 residues. Germline CDR1 and CDR2: MGHRA and YSYEKL. As DNA, the CDR3 is TGCGCCAGCAGCCACCCCCAGAGCAAGACCTACAATGGGCAGTTCTTC. This codes for CASSHPQSKTYNGQFF.

Only a few counts were recorded for this clonotype. V is TRBV4-3 and J is TRBJ2-3; D perhaps matches TRBD2 (6 bases). Deletions cut 1 base from V and 6 bases from J, with 14 bases between. Germline assignment: CDR1 LGHNA and CDR2 YSLEER. CDR3 size: 15 residues. The CDR3 sequence is CASSQGGGSKDTQYF. The CDR3 nucleotides read TGCGCCAGCAGCCAAGGTGGAGGGAGTAAGGATACGCAGTATTTT.

The DNA of the CDR3 is TGCGCCAGCAGCCCCCCCGGGCTTTCCAATGAGCAGTTCTTC. It specifies CASSPPGLSNEQFF. This chain connects TRBV4-1 to TRBJ2-1; no definite D call. Trimming pared 4 bases from V and 6 bases from J, leaving 13 bases between. CDR3 length: 14 residues. Germline lookup yields CDR1 MGHRA and CDR2 YSYEKL.

This chain links TRBV7-9 with TRBJ2-7; D is uncertain. The CDR3 has 12 residues. With 6 bases removed from V and 5 bases from J, the gap between germline ends came to 11 bases. Germline V CDR1 and CDR2: SEHNR, FQNEAQ (reference sequence). The CDR3 coding sequence is TGTGCCAGCAGTGGGGTGAAGAACGAGCAGTACTTC. Amino acids: CASSGVKNEQYF. Complete variable domain (other parts from reference TRBV7-9 and TRBJ2-7): DTGVSQNPRHKITKRGQNVTFRCDPISEHNRLYWYRQTLGQGPEFLTYFQNEAQLEKSRLLSDRFSAERPKGSFSTLEIQRTEQGDSAMYLCASSGVKNEQYFGPGTRLTVT.

This clonotype was seen a few times. This chain uses TRBV9 with TRBJ2-7; no firm D call. The length of the CDR3 is 14 residues. CDR1 is SGDLS and CDR2 is YYNGEE in the germline V gene. Trimming left V 3 bases short and J 0 bases short, with 10 bases between. CDR3 DNA: TGTGCCAGCAGCGGTGCTGCAGGCTCCTACGAGCAGTACTTC. It codes for CASSGAAGSYEQYF.

V and J are TRBV7-2 and TRBJ1-6; D gene uncertain. V lost 1 base to trimming and J lost 9 bases, with 10 bases between them. CDR1 SGHTA and CDR2 FQGNSA come from the germline V gene. This CDR3 is 14 amino acids long. The CDR3 sequence is CASSLGGEGSPLHF. CDR3 nucleotides: TGTGCCAGCAGCTTAGGGGGAGAGGGTTCACCCCTCCACTTT.

CDR3 nucleotides: TGCGCCAGCAGCTTGAGTAGCCCGAACACTGAAGCTTTCTTT. Its protein is CASSLSSPNTEAFF. This chain joins TRBV5-1 and TRBJ1-1; unclear D gene. V was clipped by 1 base and J by 1 base, with 8 bases between them. Germline CDR1 reads SGHRS; CDR2 reads YFSETQ. The CDR3 is 14 residues long.

This clonotype was picked up many times. The rearrangement uses TRBV11-2 and TRBJ2-7; D remains unclear. CDR1 is SGHAT and CDR2 is FQNNGV in the germline V gene. V lost 6 bases and J lost 1, with 7 bases in between. The length of the CDR3 is 12 residues. CDR3 protein: CASRGESYEQYF. CDR3 bases: TGTGCCAGCAGGGGTGAATCCTACGAGCAGTACTTC.

This clonotype showed up just a few times. This chain joins TRBV20-1 and TRBJ1-1; 7 positions match TRBD1. The V and J ends lost 6 bases and 12 bases, in that order; junction bases with no gene match: 16. The CDR3 totals 13 residues. The germline CDR1 and CDR2 sequences are DFQATT and SNEGSKA (reference sequence). As DNA, the CDR3 is TGCAGTGCAGCCCCTGACAGGGCCCTAAAAACTTTCTTT. It is translated as CSAAPDRALKTFF.

This clonotype was seen only a few times. The rearrangement joins TRBV9 to TRBJ2-7, with a weak D call TRBD2 (6 bases). The CDR3 is made up of 13 amino acids. Germline CDR1 is SGDLS and CDR2 is YYNGEE. With 1 base removed from V and 7 bases from J, the gap between germline ends came to 12 bases. The CDR3 loop reads CASSVNPRGEQYF. In nucleotides, the CDR3 is TGTGCCAGCAGCGTAAACCCACGGGGGGAGCAGTACTTC. The full variable domain, in which reference TRBV9 and TRBJ2-7 provide the parts outside the CDR3, is DSGVTQTPKHLITATGQRVTLRCSPRSGDLSVYWYQQSLDQGLQFLIQYYNGEERAKGNILERFSAQQFPDLHSELNLSSLELGDSALYFCASSVNPRGEQYFGPGTRLTVT.

This clonotype was picked up a small number of times. The V and J genes are TRBV20-1 and TRBJ1-4, with TRBD1 identical over 11 bases. This CDR3 is 15 amino acids long. The germline V gene encodes CDR1 DFQATT and CDR2 SNEGSKA (reference sequence). V was pared by 5 bases and J by 2 bases, with 4 bases of the junction left unmatched. In nucleotides, the CDR3 is TGCAGTGCTGCTGGACAGGGGGCGACTAATGAAAAACTGTTTTTT. Encoded protein: CSAAGQGATNEKLFF.

The chain employs TRBV5-4 and TRBJ2-5; D ambiguous. Germline lookup yields CDR1 SGHNT and CDR2 YYREEE (reference sequence). The ends were cut back, 6 bases at V and 3 bases at J, with 12 bases in the middle. The CDR3 has 13 amino acids. CDR3: CASKEAPEETQYF. As DNA, the CDR3 is TGTGCCAGCAAGGAAGCGCCAGAAGAGACCCAGTACTTC.

The V and J genes are TRBV5-1 and TRBJ2-1; 7 nucleotides align to TRBD1. CDR1 is SGHRS and CDR2 is YFSETQ in the germline V gene. The CDR3 has 14 residues. With V trimmed by 4 bases and J by 8 bases, 9 bases remained unmatched. The CDR3 here is CASSRLTGSDEQFF. CDR3 DNA sequence: TGCGCCAGCAGCCGACTGACAGGGAGCGATGAGCAGTTCTTC.

This clonotype was counted a few times. The V call is TRBV4-2, the J call TRBJ2-3; TRBD2 agrees at 12 bases. In germline, CDR1 is LGHNA, CDR2 YNFKEQ. CDR3 length equals 17 residues. With V trimmed by 0 bases and J by 3 bases, 4 bases remained unmatched. The CDR3: CASSQDQTSGGTDTQYF. DNA for the CDR3: TGTGCCAGCAGCCAAGATCAAACTAGCGGGGGGACAGATACGCAGTATTTT.

A note on this clonotype: A read error may be the cause here, since a much bigger clone is one base away. The chain employs TRBV12-3 or TRBV12-4 and TRBJ1-2; D remains ambiguous. V was clipped by 6 bases and J by 3 bases, with 11 bases between them. The CDR3 consists of 13 residues. CDR3 in amino acids: CASSSAADYGYTF. The CDR3 region has the DNA TGTGCCAGCAGCTCGGCGGCAGACTATGGCTACACCTTC.

This sequence joins TRBV10-3 and TRBJ2-1, with D perhaps matching TRBD1 (5 bases). CDR1 and CDR2 (germline): ENHRY, SYGVKD. The V and J ends lost 3 bases and 2 bases respectively, with 11 bases between them. The CDR3 loop spans 15 amino acids. In DNA, the CDR3 is TGTGCCATCAGTGATCGGCAGGGCACCTACAATGAGCAGTTCTTC. This encodes CAISDRQGTYNEQFF.

The V call is TRBV12-3 or TRBV12-4, the J call TRBJ1-2, with TRBD1 matching 10 bases. J gave up 6 bases and V 5 bases, and 6 bases lay outside the gene matches. This CDR3 region has 14 residues. The CDR3 DNA reads as TGTGCCAGCAGTCCGGGACAGGGGAACCATGGCTACACCTTC. Amino acids: CASSPGQGNHGYTF.

At least ten counts were recorded for this clonotype. V gene TRBV20-1 combines with J gene TRBJ2-1; D not certain. Trimming removed 4 bases at V and 4 bases at J, with 14 bases between. Germline CDR1 is DFQATT and CDR2 is SNEGSKA (reference sequence). The CDR3 extends over 14 amino acids. The chain's CDR3 is CSAKPDERYNEQFF. As DNA, the CDR3 is TGCAGTGCTAAGCCGGACGAACGTTACAATGAGCAGTTCTTC.

This clonotype has only a few counts. This rearrangement joins TRBV5-6 to TRBJ2-7; perhaps D is TRBD1 or TRBD2 (5 bases each). The CDR3 is made up of 14 amino acids. With 1 base removed from V and 3 bases from J, the gap between germline ends came to 11 bases. From germline, CDR1 is SGHDT and CDR2 YYEEEE. Here the CDR3 reads CASSLWGRYYEQYF. In DNA form, the CDR3 reads TGTGCCAGCAGCTTGTGGGGACGGTACTACGAGCAGTACTTC.

The table lists this clonotype with a few counts. This chain's CDR3 is CASSLPDRGRSAEAFF. CDR3 nucleotides: TGTGCCAGCAGCCTCCCGGACAGGGGGCGCTCCGCTGAAGCTTTCTTT. The chain couples TRBV7-9 to TRBJ1-1; 11 nucleotides line up with TRBD1. The junction had 11 bases not matched to a gene; V was cut back by 5 bases and J by 6 bases. Germline V gene data show CDR1 as SEHNR and CDR2 as FQNEAQ (reference sequence). CDR3 size: 16 residues.

This rearrangement joins TRBV2 to TRBJ1-2; 9 bases map to TRBD1. The ends lost 6 bases at V and 2 bases at J; junction bases unmatched: 7. The CDR3 consists of 15 residues. Germline CDR1 reads SNHLY; CDR2 reads FYNNEI. This chain's CDR3 is CASRPGQGINYGYTF. DNA for the CDR3: TGTGCCAGCAGGCCCGGACAGGGGATCAACTATGGCTACACCTTC.

The chain joins TRBV5-1 to TRBJ2-7; 8 nucleotides line up with TRBD1. V shed 3 bases and J 0 bases; nucleotides not matched to a gene: 8. The CDR3 is 16 residues long. Germline lookup yields CDR1 SGHRS and CDR2 YFSETQ. The DNA of the CDR3 is TGCGCCAGCAGCTGGGGGACAGGCTTGAGCTCCTACGAGCAGTACTTC. The encoded protein is CASSWGTGLSSYEQYF.

The chain combines TRBV4-1 with TRBJ2-5; 9 bases line up with TRBD2. This CDR3 is 15 amino acids long. V trimming: 1 base; J trimming: 3 bases; junction bases outside the gene matches: 3. Germline V CDR1 and CDR2: MGHRA, YSYEKL. The DNA for the CDR3 is TGCGCCAGCAGCCAAGCGTCTAGCGGGGAAGAGACCCAGTACTTC. This gives the protein CASSQASSGEETQYF.

This clonotype has more than one count but fewer than ten. CDR3 coding DNA: TGTGCCAGCAGTCCACTAGCGGGGGGGCCGGCTGTGTGGAATGAGCAGTTCTTC. Its translation is CASSPLAGGPAVWNEQFF. The V call is TRBV12-3 or TRBV12-4, the J call TRBJ2-1, with 13 bases aligning to TRBD2. This CDR3 region has 18 residues. V dropped 5 bases and J dropped 7; count of bases not matched to a gene: 14.

V usage is TRBV7-2 and J usage is TRBJ1-1; D is ambiguous. The CDR3 runs to 14 residues. Germline lookup yields CDR1 SGHTA and CDR2 FQGNSA. Trimming removed 5 bases at V and 5 bases at J, with 15 bases between. For the CDR3, the DNA is TGTGCCAGCAGCCCGCCAGGTAGGGAGACTGAAGCTTTCTTT. Amino acid sequence: CASSPPGRETEAFF.

With regard to this clonotype: One end of the junction varies from germline; a read error may be responsible. This chain uses TRBV27 with TRBJ1-1; no clear D gene. The length of the CDR3 is 15 residues. Germline CDR1 reads MNHEY; CDR2 reads SMNVEV (reference sequence). The CDR3 DNA sequence: TGCGCCAGCAGTCCGCGAGGGTTAGGTTTTCATGAAGCTTTCTTT. This translates into CASSPRGLGFHEAFF.

This clonotype was detected a few times. The gene calls are TRBV27 and TRBJ1-2, with D possibly matching TRBD1 (5 bases). The CDR3 spans 12 residues. V was cut by 5 bases and J by 11 bases, with 15 bases left in between. From germline, CDR1 is MNHEY and CDR2 SMNVEV (reference sequence). The CDR3 sequence is CASSPPSGGYTF. CDR3 DNA sequence: TGTGCCAGCAGTCCCCCGTCCGGGGGGTACACCTTC.

This clonotype has just one count. The chain combines TRBV5-5 with TRBJ2-5; tentatively, D is TRBD1 or TRBD2 (5 bases each). CDR1 and CDR2 from the germline V gene are SGHKS and YYEKEE (reference sequence). Trimming cost V 3 bases and J 1 base, with 16 bases left between them. The CDR3 spans 16 residues. This CDR3 is CASSWVSLGVQETQYF. CDR3 nucleotides: TGTGCCAGCAGCTGGGTATCTTTGGGGGTCCAAGAGACCCAGTACTTC.